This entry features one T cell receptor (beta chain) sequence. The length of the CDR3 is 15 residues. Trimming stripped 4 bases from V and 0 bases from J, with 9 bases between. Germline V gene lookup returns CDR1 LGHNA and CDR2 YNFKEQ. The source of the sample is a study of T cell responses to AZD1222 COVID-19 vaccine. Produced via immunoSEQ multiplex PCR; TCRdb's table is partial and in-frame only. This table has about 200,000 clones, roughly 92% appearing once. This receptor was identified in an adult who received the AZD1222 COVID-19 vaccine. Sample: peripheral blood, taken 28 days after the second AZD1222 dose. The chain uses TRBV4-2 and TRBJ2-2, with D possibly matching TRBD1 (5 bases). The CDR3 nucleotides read TGTGCCAGCAGCCCAAGGGGTTCGAACACCGGGGAGCTGTTTTTT. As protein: CASSPRGSNTGELFF.